One and the same sample provided the 11 T cell receptor beta chains below, sequenced in a study of response to subunit inactivated influenza vaccine. Using its own MiXCR run on the RT-PCR reads, TCRdb lists one record per CDR3 protein. Among about 620,000 distinct CDR3 sequences listed, 10% to 15% were seen once. Sequencing was performed on PBMCs from blood, taken on the day of vaccination. Receptors were obtained from a man aged 50-59 years who received an inactivated influenza vaccine.

There are many counts of this clonotype. The chain carries TRBV9 and TRBJ2-3; D may be TRBD1 or TRBD2 (5 bases each). Per the germline V gene, CDR1 is SGDLS and CDR2 is YYNGEE. V was shortened by 3 bases and J by 2 bases, with 13 bases between the two germline ends. The CDR3 length is 15 residues. The CDR3 nucleotides read TGTGCCAGCAGCGAGGGTGGGGGAACCACAGATACGCAGTATTTT. Amino acids: CASSEGGGTTDTQYF.

In DNA form, the CDR3 reads TGTGCCAGCAGTCCGAGATGGGGGCCGATCGATATTACAGATACGCAGTATTTT. Translating gives CASSPRWGPIDITDTQYF. The rearrangement uses TRBV27 and TRBJ2-3, with D possibly being TRBD1 (6 bases). The V gene lost 5 bases and the J gene lost 3 bases, with 24 bases spanning the gap. Germline CDR1 and CDR2: MNHEY and SMNVEV (reference sequence). This CDR3 has 18 residues.

This clonotype has at least ten counts. The chain uses TRBV5-1 and TRBJ2-2; maybe TRBD1 (6 bases). The CDR3 has 14 residues. Germline V lookup: CDR1 SGHRS, CDR2 YFSETQ. With 3 bases removed from V and 8 bases from J, the gap between germline ends came to 14 bases. The CDR3 spells CASSSGTHIGELFF. The CDR3 DNA reads TGCGCCAGCAGCTCCGGGACACACATTGGGGAGCTGTTTTTT. Full variable domain (outside the CDR3, taken from reference TRBV5-1 and TRBJ2-2): KAGVTQTPRYLIKTRGQQVTLSCSPISGHRSVSWYQQTPGQGLQFLFEYFSETQRNKGNFPGRFSGRQFSNSRSEMNVSTLELGDSALYLCASSSGTHIGELFFGEGSRLTVL.

This clonotype was counted a few times. Here the CDR3 reads CASSYSGTSGQGEQYF. The CDR3 DNA reads as TGCGCCAGCAGCTATTCCGGGACTAGCGGGCAAGGCGAGCAGTACTTC. The chain carries TRBV5-1 and TRBJ2-7; 12 positions match TRBD2. In germline, CDR1 is SGHRS, CDR2 YFSETQ. The junction had 10 bases not matched to a gene; V was cut back by 3 bases and J by 6 bases. The CDR3 contains 16 residues. The whole variable domain, remainder taken from reference TRBV5-1 and TRBJ2-7, is KAGVTQTPRYLIKTRGQQVTLSCSPISGHRSVSWYQQTPGQGLQFLFEYFSETQRNKGNFPGRFSGRQFSNSRSEMNVSTLELGDSALYLCASSYSGTSGQGEQYFGPGTRLTVT.

A few counts support this clonotype. The chain uses TRBV5-1 and TRBJ2-7, with no clear D. Trimming cost V 4 bases and J 6 bases, with 14 bases left between them. CDR1 SGHRS and CDR2 YFSETQ come from the germline V gene. The CDR3 runs 13 residues. Written as DNA, the CDR3 is TGCGCCAGCAGCCGCAGCAGTGGAAGCGAGCAGTACTTC. This sequence encodes CASSRSSGSEQYF. Combining the CDR3 with reference TRBV5-1 and TRBJ2-7 gives the whole variable domain KAGVTQTPRYLIKTRGQQVTLSCSPISGHRSVSWYQQTPGQGLQFLFEYFSETQRNKGNFPGRFSGRQFSNSRSEMNVSTLELGDSALYLCASSRSSGSEQYFGPGTRLTVT.

Written as DNA, the CDR3 is TGCAGTGCTAGTTTAGCGCTAGCGCACGAGCAGTACTTC. It specifies CSASLALAHEQYF. This chain links TRBV20-1 with TRBJ2-7; weak D call: TRBD2 (6 bases). Germline assignment: CDR1 DFQATT and CDR2 SNEGSKA (reference sequence). This CDR3 has 13 amino acids. Trimming took off 3 bases at V and 5 bases at J, with 14 bases between the two ends.

This clonotype was counted ten times or more. The DNA for the CDR3 is TGCAGTGCTGGGACACCACTAGCCAAAAACATTCAGTACTTC. This sequence encodes CSAGTPLAKNIQYF. This sequence joins TRBV20-1 and TRBJ2-4, with D perhaps matching TRBD1 (6 bases). The CDR3 is made up of 14 amino acids. Trimming shortened V by 5 bases and J by 0 bases, and 11 bases separated the two germline ends. CDR1 and CDR2 from the germline V gene are DFQATT and SNEGSKA (reference sequence).

This chain uses TRBV11-2 with TRBJ2-5; D is perhaps TRBD1 (5 bases). CDR1 SGHAT and CDR2 FQNNGV come from the germline V gene. Trimming removed 5 bases from V and 5 bases from J, with 12 bases in between. This CDR3 is built from 13 residues. CDR3 DNA sequence: TGTGCCAGCAGCAGTCAGGGTTGGGAGACCCAGTACTTC. This encodes CASSSQGWETQYF.

The chain uses TRBV19 and TRBJ2-7; D unresolved. Germline V gene sequence: CDR1 LNHDA, CDR2 SQIVND (reference sequence). The CDR3 covers 13 residues. With 6 bases removed from V and 0 bases from J, the gap between germline ends came to 9 bases. In DNA form, the CDR3 reads TGTGCCAGTAGGACACGCTCCTCCTACGAGCAGTACTTC. It is translated as CASRTRSSYEQYF.

This clonotype was seen a handful of times. This sequence joins TRBV15 and TRBJ2-1, with D perhaps matching TRBD1 (5 bases). Per germline, CDR1 LNHNV and CDR2 YYDKDF (reference sequence). This CDR3 region has 15 residues. Trimming stripped 5 bases from V and 7 bases from J, with 18 bases between. In DNA, the CDR3 is TGTGCCACCAGCTACACAGTAGGGGCTACAAATGAGCAGTTCTTC. This encodes CATSYTVGATNEQFF.

The V gene is TRBV5-5, the J gene TRBJ2-7; D remains unclear. Per the germline V gene, CDR1 is SGHKS and CDR2 is YYEKEE (reference sequence). This CDR3 has 14 residues. V was pared by 4 bases and J by 3 bases, with 14 bases between. CDR3 sequence reads: CASSPGLTYYEQYF. For the CDR3, the DNA is TGTGCCAGCAGCCCCGGGCTCACTTACTACGAGCAGTACTTC.